This T cell receptor beta chain was sequenced during a study of blood T cells in healthy people across ages. Through a sample-barcoded 5' primer and a J-beta primer mix, a second PCR was run for 7 to 11 cycles. Each CDR3 protein gets one entry after TCRdb re-called the 5' RACE reads with MiXCR. In the table there are 700,000 to 850,000 distinct CDR3 sequences, about 48% of which are singletons. Germline loops: CDR1 KGHDR, CDR2 SFDVKD. The J segment lost 14 bases and the V segment lost 5 bases, leaving 15 bases of the junction unmatched. This CDR3 is built from 14 residues. This sequence joins TRBV24-1 and TRBJ2-3; 7 bases are a match to TRBD2. Specimen: blood. This receptor was obtained from a man older than 75 in good health. CDR3 sequence reads: CATSASGINRYTYF. CDR3 DNA sequence: TGTGCCACCAGTGCAAGCGGGATAAACAGATACACGTATTTT.